The 5 T cell receptor beta chains presented below share a single source sample, sequenced in a study of T cell repertoires in cytomegalovirus infection. TCRdb ran MiXCR on the reads and lists one entry per CDR3 protein. This table has about 770,000 distinct CDR3 sequences, 25% to 30% appearing once. These receptors have no known antigen. The sample was cultured CD8+ T cells from PBMCs, taken from culture after CMV antigen stimulation. The receptors come from a human donor in good health (CMV status not recorded). Some clones in this sample may be carry-over from other donors' samples.

This clonotype was detected a few times. J is TRBJ2-1 and V is TRBV7-2; D is possibly TRBD2 (6 bases). The germline V and J ends were trimmed by 0 bases and 8 bases, with 11 bases remaining between them. Germline CDR1 and CDR2: SGHTA and FQGNSA. The CDR3 totals 14 residues. The CDR3 is CASSLAGGWDEQFF. CDR3 in DNA: TGTGCCAGCAGCTTAGCGGGGGGTTGGGATGAGCAGTTCTTC. Combining the CDR3 with reference TRBV7-2 and TRBJ2-1 gives the whole variable domain GAGVSQSPSNKVTEKGKDVELRCDPISGHTALYWYRQSLGQGLEFLIYFQGNSAPDKSGLPSDRFSAERTGGSVSTLTIQRTQQEDSAVYLCASSLAGGWDEQFFGPGTRLTVL.

This clonotype was observed many times. The chain links TRBV7-6 to TRBJ2-6, with D uncertain. The CDR3 sequence is 17 residues long. V gave up 3 bases and J gave up 0 bases, with 12 bases separating them. Germline lookup yields CDR1 SGHVS and CDR2 FNYEAQ. CDR3 bases: TGTGCCAGCAGCTTCTTTGGGTTGAGCTCTGGGGCCAACGTCCTGACTTTC. Amino acids: CASSFFGLSSGANVLTF.

This clonotype was detected a few times. The chain combines TRBV27 with TRBJ2-5, with D perhaps given as TRBD1 or TRBD2 (7 bases each). CDR3 length: 16 residues. Germline V gives CDR1 MNHEY, CDR2 SMNVEV (reference sequence). The V gene lost 1 base and the J gene lost 4 bases, with 16 bases spanning the gap. The CDR3 nucleotides read TGTGCCAGCAGTTTATTGGGCAGGGGGGGAAGAGAGACCCAGTACTTC. As protein: CASSLLGRGGRETQYF.

This clonotype was counted a few times. The chain joins TRBV27 to TRBJ1-6; 8 bases line up with TRBD1. Per germline, CDR1 MNHEY and CDR2 SMNVEV (reference sequence). This CDR3 is built from 16 residues. The trim removed 3 bases at V and 5 bases at J, leaving 6 bases unmatched. CDR3 protein: CASSFLWTGHNSPLHF. CDR3 sequence (DNA): TGTGCCAGCAGTTTCCTGTGGACAGGGCATAATTCACCCCTCCACTTT.

The chain joins TRBV4-1 to TRBJ2-7; maybe TRBD1 (6 bases). V dropped 1 base and J dropped 3 bases, with 10 bases sitting between them. CDR3 length: 14 amino acids. Germline CDR1 MGHRA, CDR2 YSYEKL. CDR3 bases: TGCGCCAGCAGCCAAGTTAAAGGGGGCTACGAGCAGTACGTC. This gives the protein CASSQVKGGYEQYV.